The next 5 T cell receptor beta chains were all read from a single sample in a study of blood T cell repertoires in COVID-19. Data came from immunoSEQ multiplex PCR; TCRdb stores just in-frame clones and leaves some out. The sample has 190,000 or so clones, about three quarters seen once. Sample: peripheral blood. Receptor source: a woman older than 75 with COVID-19, enrolled during active disease.

The chain links TRBV28 to TRBJ2-2; D is undetermined. The V end lost 5 bases, the J end lost 7 bases, and 11 bases lay between the germline ends. Germline V gene data show CDR1 as MDHEN and CDR2 as SYDVKM. The CDR3 loop spans 13 amino acids. The CDR3 DNA sequence: TGTGCCAGCAGTCTAACCCAGCGCGGGGAGCTGTTTTTT. It translates to CASSLTQRGELFF.

This clone was seen more than once but under ten times. This chain joins TRBV6-6 and TRBJ2-3, with 11 positions matching TRBD2. Germline V lookup: CDR1 MNHNY, CDR2 SVGAGI (reference sequence). CDR3 size: 15 residues. V lost 0 bases and J lost 4; bases outside the gene matches: 0. The CDR3 spells CASSYSGLAADTQYF. CDR3 coding DNA: TGTGCCAGCAGTTACTCGGGACTAGCGGCAGATACGCAGTATTTT.

This clone was picked up one time. The V and J genes are TRBV7-9 and TRBJ2-7; 7 bases match TRBD1. Germline CDR1 SEHNR, CDR2 FQNEAQ (reference sequence). This CDR3 region has 15 residues. Trimming removed 2 bases from V and 1 base from J; junction bases left unmatched: 5. CDR3 region: CASSLTGATSYEQYF. The CDR3, as DNA: TGTGCCAGCAGCTTAACAGGGGCGACTTCCTACGAGCAGTACTTC.

This chain connects TRBV4-2 to TRBJ2-7, with 8 nucleotides matching TRBD2. Germline CDR1 reads LGHNA; CDR2 reads YNFKEQ. The V segment lost 0 bases and the J segment 0 bases; nucleotides outside the gene matches: 7. CDR3 length equals 17 residues. The CDR3 sequence: CASSQDLFRGGSYEQYF. CDR3 nucleotides: TGTGCCAGCAGCCAAGATCTCTTTCGGGGGGGCTCCTACGAGCAGTACTTC.

The V gene is TRBV28, the J gene TRBJ2-7; the D is unclear. CDR3 length equals 13 residues. V was clipped by 6 bases and J by 1 base, with 10 bases between them. Per the germline V gene, CDR1 is MDHEN and CDR2 is SYDVKM. The CDR3 loop is CASSQTLSYEQYF. CDR3 DNA sequence: TGTGCCAGCAGCCAGACACTTTCCTACGAGCAGTACTTC.